This TCR beta chain was observed in a study of patients and donors after allogeneic stem cell transplantation. Trimming stripped 4 bases from V and 7 bases from J, with 10 bases between. This CDR3 is built from 12 residues. TCRdb fed the RT-PCR reads into MiXCR, producing one record per CDR3 protein. Of roughly 880,000 distinct CDR3 sequences in the sample, around 17% were seen once. The receptor was derived from a human donor who was either an allogeneic HSCT recipient or a stem cell or donor lymphocyte infusion donor (not recorded which). It is not recorded whose cells these are; they may come from a transplant donor. The chain joins TRBV12-3 or TRBV12-4 to TRBJ1-2; weak D call: TRBD1 (5 bases). Sequencing used blood, either unsorted or a sorted T cell fraction (not recorded which). CDR3: CASSSPGSGYTF. The CDR3 region has the DNA TGTGCCAGCAGTTCCCCAGGGAGTGGCTACACCTTC.